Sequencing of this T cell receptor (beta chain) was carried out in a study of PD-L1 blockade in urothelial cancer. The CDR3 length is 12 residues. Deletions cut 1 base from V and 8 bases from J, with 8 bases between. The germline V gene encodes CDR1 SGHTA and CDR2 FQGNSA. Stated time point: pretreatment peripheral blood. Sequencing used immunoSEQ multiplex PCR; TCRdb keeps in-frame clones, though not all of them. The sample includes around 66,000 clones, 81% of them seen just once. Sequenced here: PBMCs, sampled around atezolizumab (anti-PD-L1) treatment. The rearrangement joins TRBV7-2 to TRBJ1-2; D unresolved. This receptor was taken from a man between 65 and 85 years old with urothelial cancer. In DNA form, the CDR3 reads TGTGCCAGCAGCTTAGAGGAGGGAGGCTACACCTTC. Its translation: CASSLEEGGYTF.